One sample yielded the 6 T cell receptor beta chains listed below, sequenced in a study of spatial heterogeneity in lung cancer. As to time point: sample taken at primary tumor resection. These receptors have no known antigen. General observations from the study: Mutation counts in tumors were tracked by counts of expanded intratumoral alpha and beta TCRs.

TCRdb redid the calling of the 5' RACE reads with MiXCR, one entry per CDR3 protein. The sample includes more than 20,000 distinct CDR3 sequences, more than 2.5% seen only once; the top ten take 7% to 8%. Here the sequenced sample was lung tumor tissue, taken at surgery. The receptors come from a male donor with early-stage non-small cell lung cancer.

This clonotype was detected ten times or more. The chain employs TRBV6-6 and TRBJ2-3, with D maybe TRBD2 (7 bases). The CDR3 is made up of 13 amino acids. Trimming left V 8 bases short and J 6 bases short, with 15 bases between. Germline V gene data show CDR1 as MNHNY and CDR2 as SVGAGI (reference sequence). This CDR3 reads CASSAGATDTQYF. In DNA form, the CDR3 reads TGTGCCAGCTCCGCGGGGGCTACGGATACGCAGTATTTT.

This clonotype was observed at least ten times. The V and J genes are TRBV3-1 and TRBJ2-1, with a possible D match to TRBD1 (5 bases). Trimming pared 4 bases from V and 7 bases from J, leaving 23 bases between. Per the germline V gene, CDR1 is LGHDT and CDR2 is YNNKEL (reference sequence). The CDR3 consists of 17 residues. Written as DNA, the CDR3 is TGTGCCAGCAGCCTCTATCCAGGCTACCTCAGGGCGAATGAGCAGTTCTTC. Translating it yields CASSLYPGYLRANEQFF.

This clonotype came up many times. The CDR3 sequence is CASSPRTGWSSGANVLTF. In nucleotides, the CDR3 is TGTGCCAGCAGCCCCAGGACAGGGTGGAGCTCTGGGGCCAACGTCCTGACTTTC. The chain links TRBV7-2 to TRBJ2-6, with 8 bases that match TRBD1. CDR1 and CDR2 from the germline V gene are SGHTA and FQGNSA. Trimming at V came to 5 bases and at J to 0 bases, leaving 9 bases not matched to a gene. The CDR3 totals 18 residues.

In regard to this clonotype: This may arise from a read error, as a much more abundant clone is one base away. Here the CDR3 reads CASSSVLAGVTETQYF. CDR3 DNA sequence: TGTGCCAGCAGCTCAGTACTAGCGGGAGTTACGGAGACCCAGTACTTC. The chain uses TRBV7-9 and TRBJ2-5, with 11 bases matching TRBD2. This CDR3 is 16 amino acids long. V lost 4 bases to trimming and J lost 5 bases; unmatched junction nucleotides: 9. The germline V gene encodes CDR1 SEHNR and CDR2 FQNEAQ (reference sequence).

This clonotype was detected ten times or more. The V call is TRBV11-2, the J call TRBJ1-3; TRBD1 is a possible D gene (5 bases). The CDR3 sequence is 15 residues long. The germline gives CDR1 SGHAT, CDR2 FQNNGV. Trimming stripped 1 base from V and 4 bases from J, with 11 bases between. As DNA, the CDR3 is TGTGCCAGCAGCTTAGCGGGGGAGCGAGGAAACACCATATATTTT. The encoded protein is CASSLAGERGNTIYF.

This clonotype was seen at least ten times. This rearrangement joins TRBV19 to TRBJ1-4, with D possibly being TRBD1 (5 bases). Per germline, CDR1 LNHDA and CDR2 SQIVND (reference sequence). The V and J ends lost 6 bases and 0 bases respectively, with 14 bases between them. The CDR3 is 16 residues long. The CDR3 nucleotides read TGTGCCAGTAGCGATCCGAGGGGTGCAACTAATGAAAAACTGTTTTTT. Protein sequence: CASSDPRGATNEKLFF.